This T cell receptor (beta chain) was retrieved from a study of naive and memory T cell subsets. Study conclusions and caveats: In CD4 and CD8 cells, diversity dropped from naive through EMRA.

CD4+ T cell IFNgamma after overnight CMV lysate exposure gave donor CMV status. CD8 T cells were positively selected from what remained after CD4 positive selection. Comments on this clonotype: What it recognizes is unknown.

An equimolar mix of two oligonucleotides served as the beta constant-region primer for TRBC1 and TRBC2. Four rounds of PCR amplified the ligated cDNA using nested alpha and beta constant-region primers plus SP2. TCRdb redid the calling of the UMI-ligation and nested PCR reads with MiXCR, one entry per CDR3 protein. The sample carries roughly 130,000 distinct CDR3 sequences, 30% to 45% recorded once. V lost 6 bases and J lost 0, with 8 bases in between. Germline CDR1 and CDR2: SGHVS and FQNEAQ. The CDR3 is made up of 13 amino acids. Sample: central memory CD4+ T cells from blood. The genes are TRBV7-8 and TRBJ1-1, with a tentative D call TRBD1 (5 bases). This TCR derives from a human donor in good health. The CDR3 sequence is CASRGRVNTEAFF. CDR3 sequence (DNA): TGTGCCAGCAGGGGGCGAGTGAACACTGAAGCTTTCTTT. Full variable domain (outside the CDR3, taken from reference TRBV7-8 and TRBJ1-1): GAGVSQSPRYKVAKRGQDVALRCDPISGHVSLFWYQQALGQGPEFLTYFQNEAQLDKSGLPSDRFFAERPEGSVSTLKIQRTQQEDSAVYLCASRGRVNTEAFFGQGTRLTVV.